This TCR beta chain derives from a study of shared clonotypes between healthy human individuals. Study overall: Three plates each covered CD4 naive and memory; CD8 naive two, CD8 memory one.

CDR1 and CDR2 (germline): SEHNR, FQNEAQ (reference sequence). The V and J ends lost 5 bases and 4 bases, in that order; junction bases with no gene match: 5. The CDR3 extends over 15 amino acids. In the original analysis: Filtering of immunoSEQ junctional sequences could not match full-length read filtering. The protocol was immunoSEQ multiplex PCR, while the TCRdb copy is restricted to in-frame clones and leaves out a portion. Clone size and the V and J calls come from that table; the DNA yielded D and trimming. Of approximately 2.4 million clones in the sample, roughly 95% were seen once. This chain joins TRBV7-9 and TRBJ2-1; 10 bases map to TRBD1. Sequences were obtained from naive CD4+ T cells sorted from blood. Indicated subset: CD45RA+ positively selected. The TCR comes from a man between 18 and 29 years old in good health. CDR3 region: CASSATGGVYNEQFF. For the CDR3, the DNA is TGTGCCAGCAGCGCGACAGGGGGCGTTTACAATGAGCAGTTCTTC.